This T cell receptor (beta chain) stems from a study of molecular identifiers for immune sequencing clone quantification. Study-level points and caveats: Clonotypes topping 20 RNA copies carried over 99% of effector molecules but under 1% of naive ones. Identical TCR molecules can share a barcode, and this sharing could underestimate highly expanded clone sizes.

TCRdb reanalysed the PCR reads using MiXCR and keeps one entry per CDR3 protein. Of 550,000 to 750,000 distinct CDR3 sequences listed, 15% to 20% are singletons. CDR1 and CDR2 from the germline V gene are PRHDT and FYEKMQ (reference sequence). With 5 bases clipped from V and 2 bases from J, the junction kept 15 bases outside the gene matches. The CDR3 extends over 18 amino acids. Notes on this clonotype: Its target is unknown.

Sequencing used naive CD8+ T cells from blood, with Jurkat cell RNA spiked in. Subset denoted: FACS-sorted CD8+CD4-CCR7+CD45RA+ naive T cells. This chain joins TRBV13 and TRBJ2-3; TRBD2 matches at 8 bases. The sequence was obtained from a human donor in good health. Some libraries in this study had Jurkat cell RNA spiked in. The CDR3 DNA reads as TGTGCCAGCAGCGCACCTTCCCGGGAGGGACCTTTCACAGATACGCAGTATTTT. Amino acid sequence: CASSAPSREGPFTDTQYF.